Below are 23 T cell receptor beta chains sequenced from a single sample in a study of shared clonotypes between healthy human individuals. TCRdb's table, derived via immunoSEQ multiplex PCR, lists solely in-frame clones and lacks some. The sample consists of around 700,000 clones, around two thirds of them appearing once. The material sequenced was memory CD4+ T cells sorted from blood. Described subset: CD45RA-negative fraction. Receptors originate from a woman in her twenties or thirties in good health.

This CDR3 is CASSDSTRKLETQYF. The CDR3 DNA follows: TGTGCCAGCAGTGATTCGACTAGGAAATTGGAGACCCAGTACTTC. The genes are TRBV6-1 and TRBJ2-5, with D maybe TRBD2 (6 bases). This CDR3 comprises 15 residues. V gave up 3 bases and J gave up 5 bases, with 16 bases separating them. Germline V gives CDR1 MNHNS, CDR2 SASEGT.

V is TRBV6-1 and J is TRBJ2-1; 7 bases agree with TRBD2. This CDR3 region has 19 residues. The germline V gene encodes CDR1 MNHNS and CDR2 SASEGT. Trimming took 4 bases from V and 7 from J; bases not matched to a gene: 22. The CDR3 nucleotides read TGTGCCAGCAGTGGCCCTAGACTAGCATCCCTTTCTAATCGGAATGAGCAGTTCTTC. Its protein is CASSGPRLASLSNRNEQFF.

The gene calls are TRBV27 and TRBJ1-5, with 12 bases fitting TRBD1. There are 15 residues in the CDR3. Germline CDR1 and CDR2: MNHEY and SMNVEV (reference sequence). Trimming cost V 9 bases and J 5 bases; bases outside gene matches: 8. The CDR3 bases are TGTGCCAGTAGTCCCGGGACAGGGGGCTATCAGCCCCAGCATTTT. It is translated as CASSPGTGGYQPQHF.

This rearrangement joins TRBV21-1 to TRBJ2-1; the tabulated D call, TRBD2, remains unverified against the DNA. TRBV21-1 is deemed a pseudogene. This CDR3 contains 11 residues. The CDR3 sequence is CASSIPSEQFF. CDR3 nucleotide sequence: TGTGCCAGCAGCATACCTAGTGAGCAGTTCTTC.

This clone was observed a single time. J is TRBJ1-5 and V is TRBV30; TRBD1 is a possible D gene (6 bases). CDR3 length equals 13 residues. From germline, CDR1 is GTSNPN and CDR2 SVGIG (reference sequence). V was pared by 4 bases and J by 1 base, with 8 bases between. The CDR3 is CAWTRGSNQPQHF. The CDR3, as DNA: TGTGCCTGGACCAGGGGCAGCAATCAGCCCCAGCATTTT.

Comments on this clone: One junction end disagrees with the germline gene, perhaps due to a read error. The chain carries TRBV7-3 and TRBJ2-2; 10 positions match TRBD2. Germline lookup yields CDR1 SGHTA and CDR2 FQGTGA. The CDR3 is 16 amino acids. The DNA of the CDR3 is TGTGCCAGCAGCGTAACTAGCGGGGTGAACACCGGGGAGCTGTTTTTT. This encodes CASSVTSGVNTGELFF.

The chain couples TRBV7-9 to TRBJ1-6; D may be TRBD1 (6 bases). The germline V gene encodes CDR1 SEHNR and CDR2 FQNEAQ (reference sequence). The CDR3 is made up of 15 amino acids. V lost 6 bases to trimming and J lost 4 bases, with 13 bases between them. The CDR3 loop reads CASRATGSYNSPLHF. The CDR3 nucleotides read TGTGCCAGCAGGGCTACAGGGTCTTATAATTCACCCCTCCACTTT.

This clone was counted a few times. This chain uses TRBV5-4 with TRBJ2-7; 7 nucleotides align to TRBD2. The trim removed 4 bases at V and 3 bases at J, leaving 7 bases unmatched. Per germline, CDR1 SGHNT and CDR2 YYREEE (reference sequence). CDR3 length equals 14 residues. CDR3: CASSEGSGVYEQYF. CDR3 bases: TGTGCCAGCAGCGAGGGGAGCGGGGTCTACGAGCAGTACTTC.

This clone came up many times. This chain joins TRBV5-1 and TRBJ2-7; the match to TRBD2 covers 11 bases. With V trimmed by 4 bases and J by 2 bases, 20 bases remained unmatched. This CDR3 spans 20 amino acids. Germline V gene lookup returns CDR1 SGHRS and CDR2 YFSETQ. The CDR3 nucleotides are TGCGCCAGCAGCCCGAGACTAGCGGGAAACCCAACGGATTTGGCCTACGAGCAGTACTTC. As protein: CASSPRLAGNPTDLAYEQYF. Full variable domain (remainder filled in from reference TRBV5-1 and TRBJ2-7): KAGVTQTPRYLIKTRGQQVTLSCSPISGHRSVSWYQQTPGQGLQFLFEYFSETQRNKGNFPGRFSGRQFSNSRSEMNVSTLELGDSALYLCASSPRLAGNPTDLAYEQYFGPGTRLTVT.

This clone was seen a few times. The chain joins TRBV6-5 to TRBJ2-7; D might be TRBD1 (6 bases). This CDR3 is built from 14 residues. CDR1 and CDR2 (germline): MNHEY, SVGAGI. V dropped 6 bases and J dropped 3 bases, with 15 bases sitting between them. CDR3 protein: CASSTGTLYYEQYF. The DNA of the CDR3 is TGTGCCAGCAGCACCGGGACACTATACTACGAGCAGTACTTC.

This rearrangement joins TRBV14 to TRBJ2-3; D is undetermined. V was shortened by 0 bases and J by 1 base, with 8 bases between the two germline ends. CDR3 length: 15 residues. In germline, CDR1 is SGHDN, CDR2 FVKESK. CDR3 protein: CASSQDPDGTDTQYF. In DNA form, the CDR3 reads TGTGCCAGCAGCCAAGACCCCGATGGCACAGATACGCAGTATTTT.

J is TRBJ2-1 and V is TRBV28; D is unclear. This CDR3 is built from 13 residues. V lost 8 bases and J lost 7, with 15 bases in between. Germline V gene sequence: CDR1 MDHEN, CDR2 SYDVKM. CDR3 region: CASARGRLNEQFF. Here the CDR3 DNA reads TGTGCCAGCGCCCGAGGCAGGTTGAATGAGCAGTTCTTC.

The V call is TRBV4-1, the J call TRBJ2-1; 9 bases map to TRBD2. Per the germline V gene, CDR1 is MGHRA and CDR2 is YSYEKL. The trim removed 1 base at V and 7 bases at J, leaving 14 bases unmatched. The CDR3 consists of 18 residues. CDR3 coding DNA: TGCGCCAGCAGCCAAGTGGGTAGAGTAGCGGGAGATCTAAATGAGCAGTTCTTC. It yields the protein CASSQVGRVAGDLNEQFF.

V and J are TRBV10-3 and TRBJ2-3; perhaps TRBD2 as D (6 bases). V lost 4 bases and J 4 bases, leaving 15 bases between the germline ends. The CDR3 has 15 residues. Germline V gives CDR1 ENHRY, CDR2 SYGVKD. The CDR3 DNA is TGTGCCATCAGTGTTGGCGGGGTTGGGTCAGATACGCAGTATTTT. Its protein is CAISVGGVGSDTQYF.

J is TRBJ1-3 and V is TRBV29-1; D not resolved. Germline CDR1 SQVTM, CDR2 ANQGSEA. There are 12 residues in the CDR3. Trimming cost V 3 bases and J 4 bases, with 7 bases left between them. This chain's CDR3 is CSVEIQGNTIYF. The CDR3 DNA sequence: TGCAGCGTTGAGATACAGGGAAACACCATATATTTT.

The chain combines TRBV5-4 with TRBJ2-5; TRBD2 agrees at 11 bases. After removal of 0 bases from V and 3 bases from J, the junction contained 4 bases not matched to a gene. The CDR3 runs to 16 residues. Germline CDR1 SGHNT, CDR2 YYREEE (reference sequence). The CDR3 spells CASSLELAGEKETQYF. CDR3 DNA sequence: TGTGCCAGCAGCTTGGAACTAGCGGGAGAAAAAGAGACCCAGTACTTC. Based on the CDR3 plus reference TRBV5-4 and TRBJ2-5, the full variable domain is ETGVTQSPTHLIKTRGQQVTLRCSSQSGHNTVSWYQQALGQGPQFIFQYYREEENGRGNFPPRFSGLQFPNYSSELNVNALELDDSALYLCASSLELAGEKETQYFGPGTRLLVL.

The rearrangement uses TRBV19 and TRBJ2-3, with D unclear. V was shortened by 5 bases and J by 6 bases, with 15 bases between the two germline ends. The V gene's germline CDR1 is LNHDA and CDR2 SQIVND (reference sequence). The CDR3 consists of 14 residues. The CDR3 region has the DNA TGTGCCAGTAGTGTCAACCGGGCGAGGGATACGCAGTATTTT. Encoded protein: CASSVNRARDTQYF.

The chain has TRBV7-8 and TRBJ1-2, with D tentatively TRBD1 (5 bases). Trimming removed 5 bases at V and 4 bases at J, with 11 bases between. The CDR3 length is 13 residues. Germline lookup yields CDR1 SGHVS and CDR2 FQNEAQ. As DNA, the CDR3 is TGTGCCAGCAGCAGGGACTCAACCTATGGCTACACCTTC. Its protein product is CASSRDSTYGYTF.

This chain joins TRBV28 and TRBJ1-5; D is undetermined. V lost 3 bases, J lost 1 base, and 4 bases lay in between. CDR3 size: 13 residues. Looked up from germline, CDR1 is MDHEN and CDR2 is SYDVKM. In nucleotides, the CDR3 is TGTGCCAGCAGTTTTCAAAGCAATCAGCCCCAGCATTTT. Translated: CASSFQSNQPQHF.

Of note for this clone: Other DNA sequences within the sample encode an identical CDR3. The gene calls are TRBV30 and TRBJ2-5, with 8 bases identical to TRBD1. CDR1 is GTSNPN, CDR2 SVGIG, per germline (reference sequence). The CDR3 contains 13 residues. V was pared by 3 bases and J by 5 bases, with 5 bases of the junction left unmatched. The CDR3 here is CAWSGQGGETQYF. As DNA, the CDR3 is TGTGCCTGGAGCGGACAGGGAGGCGAGACCCAGTACTTC.

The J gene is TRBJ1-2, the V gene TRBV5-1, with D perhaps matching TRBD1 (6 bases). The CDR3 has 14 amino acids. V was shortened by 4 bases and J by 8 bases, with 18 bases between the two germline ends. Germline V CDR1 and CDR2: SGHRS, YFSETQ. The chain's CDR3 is CASSPDGQFVGYTF. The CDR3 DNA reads TGCGCCAGCAGCCCGGACGGACAGTTCGTCGGCTACACCTTC.

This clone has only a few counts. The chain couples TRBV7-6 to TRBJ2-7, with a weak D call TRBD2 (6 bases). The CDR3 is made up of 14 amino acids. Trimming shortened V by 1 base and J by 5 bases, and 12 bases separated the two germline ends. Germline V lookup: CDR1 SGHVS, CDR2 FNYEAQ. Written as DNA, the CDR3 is TGTGCCAGCAGCTTAGGGAAAGGGACTGACGAGCAGTACTTC. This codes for CASSLGKGTDEQYF.

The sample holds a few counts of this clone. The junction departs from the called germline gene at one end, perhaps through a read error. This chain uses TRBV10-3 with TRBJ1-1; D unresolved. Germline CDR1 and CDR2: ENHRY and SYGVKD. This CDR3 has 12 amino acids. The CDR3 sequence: CAISDGPRDRDF. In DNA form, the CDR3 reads TGTGCCATCAGTGATGGTCCCCGAGACCGCGACTTT.